This T cell receptor beta chain was recovered during a study of response to subunit inactivated influenza vaccine. This clonotype occurred a few times. The CDR3 is made up of 15 amino acids. The germline V gene has CDR1 LGHNA and CDR2 YNFKEQ. Trimming shortened V by 5 bases and J by 3 bases, and 14 bases separated the two germline ends. TCRdb recomputed calls from the RT-PCR reads with MiXCR, one row per CDR3 protein. Of 500,000 or so distinct CDR3 sequences in the sample, 15% to 20% were seen once. Sample: CD4+ T cells sorted from PBMCs, taken roughly 24 months after vaccination. The source of this sequence is a man aged 45-69 years who received an inactivated influenza vaccine. V and J are TRBV4-2 and TRBJ2-1; TRBD1 is a possible D gene (6 bases). The CDR3 nucleotides are TGTGCCAGCAGCTTCTCCGGGACACACTACAATGAGCAGTTCTTC. Its protein is CASSFSGTHYNEQFF.